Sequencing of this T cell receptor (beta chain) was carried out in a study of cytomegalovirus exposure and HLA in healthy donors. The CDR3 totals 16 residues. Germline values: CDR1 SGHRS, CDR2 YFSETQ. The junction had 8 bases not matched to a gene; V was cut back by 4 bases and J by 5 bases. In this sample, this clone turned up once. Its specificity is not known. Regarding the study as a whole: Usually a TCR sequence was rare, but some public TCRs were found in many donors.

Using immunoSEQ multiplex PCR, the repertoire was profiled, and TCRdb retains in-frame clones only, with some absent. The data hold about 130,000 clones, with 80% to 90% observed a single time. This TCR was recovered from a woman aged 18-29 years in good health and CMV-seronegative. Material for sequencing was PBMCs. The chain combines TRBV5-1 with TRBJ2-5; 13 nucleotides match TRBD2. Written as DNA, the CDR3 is TGCGCCAGCAGCCCGCGGACTAGCGGGGGTTGGGAGACCCAGTACTTC. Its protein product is CASSPRTSGGWETQYF.